This TCR beta chain was sequenced for a study of blood T cell repertoires in COVID-19. In the study overall: From the United States, Italy and Spain came samples of acute and convalescent COVID-19. Sample material is recorded as cDNA or gDNA derived from T cells, B-cell-depleted T cells, or PBMCs.

The CDR3 runs to 13 residues. Germline V gene data show CDR1 as SEHNR and CDR2 as FQNEAQ (reference sequence). With 1 base removed from V and 8 bases from J, the gap between germline ends came to 11 bases. In the study's own analysis: The assay estimated nucleated cells by amplifying reference gene primers. Profiling relied on immunoSEQ multiplex PCR, and the TCRdb table lists in-frame clones only, not all of them. V, J and clone size reflect that table, while D and trimming were determined from the DNA. The data contain nearly 70,000 clones, approximately 88% of them singletons. Sequencing was carried out using peripheral blood. The chain is built from TRBV7-9 and TRBJ1-1, with D hard to call. The receptor's source is a woman between 70 and 85 years old with acute or convalescent COVID-19. CDR3 in amino acids: CASSLDSPIEAFF. The CDR3 DNA sequence: TGTGCCAGCAGCTTAGATTCCCCTATAGAAGCTTTCTTT.